The rows below give T cell receptor beta chains drawn from one sample of a study of T-cell reconstitution after alpha-beta-depleted transplantation in children. TCRdb independently ran MiXCR on the PCR reads; one entry per CDR3 protein. The profile shows about 830,000 distinct CDR3 sequences, approximately 15% of them singletons. Material: PBMCs, mostly from graft donor cells, obtained 360 days after TCRalphabeta/CD19-depleted stem cell transplant. These receptors were obtained from a male patient younger than 18 who had a stem cell transplant for acute lymphoblastic leukemia, so the T cells may come from the graft donor. Each CDR3 is given with its conserved first and last residue. A D gene is named only where the DNA matches it firmly. Clone size is stated in some rows and not others, as once, few, many or a class when expanded.

TRBV12-3/TRBV12-4	NA	TRBJ1-2	many	TGTGCCAGCAGTTTCAGGGGTTCTAACTATGGCTACACCTTC	CASSFRGSNYGYTF
TRBV27	NA	TRBJ2-1	NA	TGTGCCAGCAGATTAAGTAGGGTCGACTACAATGAGCAGTTCTTC	CASRLSRVDYNEQFF
TRBV3-1	TRBD2	TRBJ2-1	NA	TGTGCCTGCACCCAGGTAGCGGGAAACTACAATGAGCAGTTCTTC	CACTQVAGNYNEQFF
TRBV11-1	NA	TRBJ2-7	NA	TGTGCCAGCAGCTTAGGGGGACGGTCTTTGACCTACGAGCAGTACTTC	CASSLGGRSLTYEQYF
TRBV12-3/TRBV12-4	NA	TRBJ1-4	few	TGTGCCAGCAGGAGGCGGAATACTAATGAAAAACTGTTTTTT	CASRRRNTNEKLFF
TRBV10-3	NA	TRBJ1-5	NA	TGTGCCATCAGTGAGTCTATGGAGCAGCCCCAGCATTTT	CAISESMEQPQHF
TRBV7-2	TRBD2	TRBJ2-7	few	TGTGCCAGCAGCAGTAGCGGGAGGCCCTGGTACGAGCAGTACTTC	CASSSSGRPWYEQYF
TRBV5-1	NA	TRBJ2-1	NA	TGCGCCAGCAGCTTGATGATGGCGGACAATGAGCAGTTCTTC	CASSLMMADNEQFF
TRBV18	NA	TRBJ1-2	NA	TGTGCCAGCTCACCACAAGGGGCGCGATACGGCTACACCTTC	CASSPQGARYGYTF
TRBV7-3	TRBD2	TRBJ2-2	few	TGTGCCAGCAGCTTCGGGACTAGCGGGAGGGCCACCGGGGAGCTGTTTTTT	CASSFGTSGRATGELFF
TRBV4-1	TRBD1	TRBJ1-2	NA	TGCGCCAGCAGCCAAGTTCCAGGGGGCGACTATGGCTACACCTTC	CASSQVPGGDYGYTF
TRBV2	NA	TRBJ2-5	many	TGTGCCAGCGGACGAAGGGAGAAAGAGACCCAGTACTTC	CASGRREKETQYF
TRBV20-1	NA	TRBJ2-1	few	TGCAGTGCTACCCTAGGCACTTCCTTTGAGCAGTTCTTC	CSATLGTSFEQFF
TRBV20-1	NA	TRBJ2-1	many	TGCAGTGCTAGAGGCAGAGGGAGCTCCTACAATGAGCAGTTCTTC	CSARGRGSSYNEQFF
TRBV29-1	TRBD1	TRBJ2-7	NA	TGCAGCGTACCTGCGACAGGGGACTACGAGCAGTACTTC	CSVPATGDYEQYF